This T cell receptor (beta chain) was recovered during a study of CD8+CD57+ T cells in acquired aplastic anemia. The overall study: Sorted cells (CD4+ and CD8+) yielded DNA amounts that averaged roughly 3 ug. Study-wide results and caveats: Researchers reported that CD8+ Simpson's diversity was not significantly different in patients versus controls.

The CDR3 covers 16 residues. Trimming at V came to 5 bases and at J to 9 bases, leaving 9 bases not matched to a gene. CDR1 and CDR2 (germline): SGHTA, FQGTGA. To note about this clonotype: Its antigen is currently unknown.

TCR beta VDJ and CDR3 were profiled, and genomic DNA was the template. One entry per CDR3 protein, called by TCRdb with MiXCR from the reads. In the table there are 150,000 to 200,000 distinct CDR3 sequences, 64% of which are singletons. This sequence originates from a human donor with severe aplastic anemia or a healthy control (not recorded which). Input material: sorted CD4+, CD8+, or CD8+CD57+ T cells (not recorded which) from PBMCs. The rearrangement links TRBV7-3 to TRBJ2-1; 14 nucleotides align to TRBD2. CDR3 region: CASSPRPGLAGVEQFF. CDR3 in DNA: TGTGCCAGCAGCCCCCGACCGGGACTAGCGGGGGTTGAGCAGTTCTTC.